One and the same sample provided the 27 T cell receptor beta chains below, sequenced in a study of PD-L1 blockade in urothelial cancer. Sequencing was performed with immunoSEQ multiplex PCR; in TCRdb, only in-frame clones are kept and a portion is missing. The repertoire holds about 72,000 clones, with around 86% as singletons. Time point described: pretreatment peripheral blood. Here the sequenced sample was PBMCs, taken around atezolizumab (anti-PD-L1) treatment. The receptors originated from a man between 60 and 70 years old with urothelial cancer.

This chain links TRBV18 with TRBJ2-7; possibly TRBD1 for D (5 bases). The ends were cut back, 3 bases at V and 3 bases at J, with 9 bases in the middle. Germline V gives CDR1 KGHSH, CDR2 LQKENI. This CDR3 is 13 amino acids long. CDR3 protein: CASSPRQGYEQYF. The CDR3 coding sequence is TGTGCCAGCTCACCTCGGCAGGGCTACGAGCAGTACTTC. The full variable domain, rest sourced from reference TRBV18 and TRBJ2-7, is NAGVMQNPRHLVRRRGQEARLRCSPMKGHSHVYWYRQLPEEGLKFMVYLQKENIIDESGMPKERFSAEFPKEGPSILRIQQVVRGDSAAYFCASSPRQGYEQYFGPGTRLTVT.

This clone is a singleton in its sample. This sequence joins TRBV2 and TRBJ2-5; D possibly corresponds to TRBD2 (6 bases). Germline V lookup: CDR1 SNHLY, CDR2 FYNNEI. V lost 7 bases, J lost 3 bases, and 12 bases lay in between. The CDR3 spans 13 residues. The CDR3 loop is CASTPGEEETQYF. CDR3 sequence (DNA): TGTGCCAGCACCCCGGGGGAGGAAGAGACCCAGTACTTC.

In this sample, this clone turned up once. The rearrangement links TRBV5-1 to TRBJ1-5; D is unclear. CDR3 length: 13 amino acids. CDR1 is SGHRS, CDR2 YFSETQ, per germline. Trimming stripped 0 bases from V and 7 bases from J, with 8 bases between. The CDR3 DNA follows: TGCGCCAGCAGCTTGGATCCACAACAGCCCCAGCATTTT. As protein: CASSLDPQQPQHF.

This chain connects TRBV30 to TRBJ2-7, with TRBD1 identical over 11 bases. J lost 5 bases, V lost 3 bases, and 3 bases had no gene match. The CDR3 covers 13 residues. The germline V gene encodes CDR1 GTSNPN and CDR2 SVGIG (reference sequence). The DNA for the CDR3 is TGTGCCTGGAGCGGACAGGGGGCCGACGAGCAGTACTTC. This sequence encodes CAWSGQGADEQYF.

The CDR3 is CAWSSGGAGETQYF. The CDR3 nucleotides are TGTGCCTGGTCTAGCGGGGGGGCCGGGGAGACCCAGTACTTC. This rearrangement joins TRBV30 to TRBJ2-5; 12 nucleotides line up with TRBD2. V shed 5 bases and J 5 bases; nucleotides not matched to a gene: 6. The CDR3 is 14 amino acids. Looked up from germline, CDR1 is GTSNPN and CDR2 is SVGIG (reference sequence). The variable domain in full, with the rest retrieved from reference TRBV30 and TRBJ2-5, is SQTIHQWPATLVQPVGSPLSLECTVEGTSNPNLYWYRQAAGRGLQLLFYSVGIGQISSEVPQNLSASRPQDRQFILSSKKLLLSDSGFYLCAWSSGGAGETQYFGPGTRLLVL.

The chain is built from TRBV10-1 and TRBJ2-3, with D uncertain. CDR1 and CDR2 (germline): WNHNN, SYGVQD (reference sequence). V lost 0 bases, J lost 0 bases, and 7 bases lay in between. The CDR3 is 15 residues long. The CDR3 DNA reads TGCGCCAGCAGTGAGTCCTCCTCTAGCACAGATACGCAGTATTTT. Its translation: CASSESSSSTDTQYF.

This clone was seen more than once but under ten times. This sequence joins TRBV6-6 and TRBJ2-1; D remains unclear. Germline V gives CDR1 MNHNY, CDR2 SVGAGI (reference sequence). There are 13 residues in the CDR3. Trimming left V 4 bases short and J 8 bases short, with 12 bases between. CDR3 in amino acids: CASSSRLGYEQFF. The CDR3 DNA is TGTGCCAGCAGTTCCCGGTTGGGCTATGAGCAGTTCTTC.

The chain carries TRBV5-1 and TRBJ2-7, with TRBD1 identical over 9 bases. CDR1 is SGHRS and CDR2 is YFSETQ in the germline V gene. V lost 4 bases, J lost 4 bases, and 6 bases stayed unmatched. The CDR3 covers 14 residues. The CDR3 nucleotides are TGCGCCAGCAGCGTTGCCGGGACAGGGTACGAGCAGTACTTC. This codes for CASSVAGTGYEQYF.

As DNA, the CDR3 is TGTGCCAGCAGCCCCTGGGGGCCTGGAAACACCATATATTTT. Translation gives CASSPWGPGNTIYF. This chain joins TRBV7-2 and TRBJ1-3, with a possible D match to TRBD1 (6 bases). Deletions cut 5 bases from V and 2 bases from J, with 10 bases between. CDR3 size: 14 residues. The V gene's germline CDR1 is SGHTA and CDR2 FQGNSA.

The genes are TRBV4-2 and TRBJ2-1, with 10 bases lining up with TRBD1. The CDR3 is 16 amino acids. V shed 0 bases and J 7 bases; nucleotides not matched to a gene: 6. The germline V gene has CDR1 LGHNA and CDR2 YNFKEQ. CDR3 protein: CASSQDLTGGGNEQFF. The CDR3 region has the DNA TGTGCCAGCAGCCAAGATTTGACAGGGGGCGGAAATGAGCAGTTCTTC.

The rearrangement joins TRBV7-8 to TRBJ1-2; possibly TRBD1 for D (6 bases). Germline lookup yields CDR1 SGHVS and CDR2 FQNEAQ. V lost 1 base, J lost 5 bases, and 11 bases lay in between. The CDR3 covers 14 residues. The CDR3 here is CASSLVDRSYGYTF. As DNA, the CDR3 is TGTGCCAGCAGCTTAGTAGACAGGTCATATGGCTACACCTTC. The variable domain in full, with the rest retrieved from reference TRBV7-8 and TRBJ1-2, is GAGVSQSPRYKVAKRGQDVALRCDPISGHVSLFWYQQALGQGPEFLTYFQNEAQLDKSGLPSDRFFAERPEGSVSTLKIQRTQQEDSAVYLCASSLVDRSYGYTFGSGTRLTVV.

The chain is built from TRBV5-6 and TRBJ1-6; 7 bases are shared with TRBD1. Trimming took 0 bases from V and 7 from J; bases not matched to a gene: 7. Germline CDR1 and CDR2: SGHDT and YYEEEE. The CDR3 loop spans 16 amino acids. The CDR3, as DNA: TGTGCCAGCAGCTTGGACAGGGGAGCTGTAAATTCACCCCTCCACTTT. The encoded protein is CASSLDRGAVNSPLHF.

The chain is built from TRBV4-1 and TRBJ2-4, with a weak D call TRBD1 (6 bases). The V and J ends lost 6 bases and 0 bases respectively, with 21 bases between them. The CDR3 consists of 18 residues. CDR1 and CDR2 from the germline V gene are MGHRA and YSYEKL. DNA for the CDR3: TGCGCCAGCAGGCCCGGGACAAGGGGACCCCTAGCCAAAAACATTCAGTACTTC. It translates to CASRPGTRGPLAKNIQYF.

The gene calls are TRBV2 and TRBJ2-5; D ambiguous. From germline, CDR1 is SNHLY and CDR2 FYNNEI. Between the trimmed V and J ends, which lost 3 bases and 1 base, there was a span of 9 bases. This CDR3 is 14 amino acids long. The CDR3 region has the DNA TGTGCCAGCAGTGATGCGGCAGTCCAAGAGACCCAGTACTTC. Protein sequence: CASSDAAVQETQYF.

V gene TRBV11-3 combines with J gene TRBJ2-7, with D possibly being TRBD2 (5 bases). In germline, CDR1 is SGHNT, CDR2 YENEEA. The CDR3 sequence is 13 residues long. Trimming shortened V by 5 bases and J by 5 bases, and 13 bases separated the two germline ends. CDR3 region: CASSTSLGHEQYF. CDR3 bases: TGTGCCAGCAGCACTAGTTTGGGCCACGAGCAGTACTTC.

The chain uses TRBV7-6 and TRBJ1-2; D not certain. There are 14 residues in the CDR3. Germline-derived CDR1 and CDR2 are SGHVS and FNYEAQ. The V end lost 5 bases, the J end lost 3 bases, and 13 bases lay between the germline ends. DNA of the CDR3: TGTGCCAGCAGCCCAGCTTACGGGGACTATGGCTACACCTTC. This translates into CASSPAYGDYGYTF.

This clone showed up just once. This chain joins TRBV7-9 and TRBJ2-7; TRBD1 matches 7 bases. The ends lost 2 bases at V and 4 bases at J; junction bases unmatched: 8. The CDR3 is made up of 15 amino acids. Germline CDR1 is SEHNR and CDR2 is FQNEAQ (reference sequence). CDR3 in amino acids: CASSLPPGQTYEQYF. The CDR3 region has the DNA TGTGCCAGCAGCTTACCCCCGGGACAGACATACGAGCAGTACTTC.

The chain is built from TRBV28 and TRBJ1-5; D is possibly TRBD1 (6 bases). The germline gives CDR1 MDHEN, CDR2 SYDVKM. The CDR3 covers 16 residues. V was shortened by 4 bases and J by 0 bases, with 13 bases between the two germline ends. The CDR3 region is CASSSMTGYSNQPQHF. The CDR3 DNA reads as TGTGCCAGCAGTTCTATGACAGGATATAGCAATCAGCCCCAGCATTTT.

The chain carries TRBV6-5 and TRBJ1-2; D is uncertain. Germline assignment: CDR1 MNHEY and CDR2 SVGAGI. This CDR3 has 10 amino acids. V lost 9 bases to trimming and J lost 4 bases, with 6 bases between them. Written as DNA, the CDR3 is TGTGCCAGGAGGGTCTATGGCTACACCTTC. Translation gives CARRVYGYTF.

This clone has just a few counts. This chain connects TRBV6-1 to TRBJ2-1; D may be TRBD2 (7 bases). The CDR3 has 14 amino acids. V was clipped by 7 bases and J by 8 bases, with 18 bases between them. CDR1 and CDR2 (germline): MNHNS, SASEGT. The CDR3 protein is CASNRKGEGDEQFF. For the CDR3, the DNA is TGTGCCAGCAACCGAAAGGGGGAGGGGGATGAGCAGTTCTTC.

For the CDR3, the DNA is TGCGCCAGCAGTGACGCGGAATGGAGGCAGTTCTTC. Encoded protein: CASSDAEWRQFF. The chain links TRBV5-1 to TRBJ2-1; D gene unclear. The CDR3 is 12 amino acids. V lost 5 bases to trimming and J lost 12 bases, with 15 bases between them. Germline CDR1 and CDR2: SGHRS and YFSETQ.

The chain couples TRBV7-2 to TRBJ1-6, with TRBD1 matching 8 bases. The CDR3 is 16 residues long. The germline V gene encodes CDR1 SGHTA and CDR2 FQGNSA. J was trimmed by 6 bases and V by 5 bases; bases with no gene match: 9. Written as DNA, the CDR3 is TGTGCCAGCAGCCCAGGGGGCATTTCCCTTAATTCACCCCTCCACTTT. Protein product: CASSPGGISLNSPLHF. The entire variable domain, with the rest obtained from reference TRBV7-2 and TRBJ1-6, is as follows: GAGVSQSPSNKVTEKGKDVELRCDPISGHTALYWYRQSLGQGLEFLIYFQGNSAPDKSGLPSDRFSAERTGGSVSTLTIQRTQQEDSAVYLCASSPGGISLNSPLHFGNGTRLTVT.

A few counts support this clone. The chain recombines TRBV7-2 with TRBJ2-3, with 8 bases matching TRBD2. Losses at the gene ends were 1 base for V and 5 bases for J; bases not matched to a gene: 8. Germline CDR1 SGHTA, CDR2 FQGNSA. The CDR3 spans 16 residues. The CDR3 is CASSLGVSGVGDTQYF. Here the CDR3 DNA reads TGTGCCAGCAGCTTAGGGGTTAGCGGGGTTGGAGATACGCAGTATTTT.

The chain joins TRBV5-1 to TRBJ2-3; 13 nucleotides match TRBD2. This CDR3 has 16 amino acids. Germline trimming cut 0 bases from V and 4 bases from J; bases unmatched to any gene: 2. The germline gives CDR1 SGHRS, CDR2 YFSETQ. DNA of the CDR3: TGCGCCAGCAGCTTGGAAACTAGCGGGGGGGCAGATACGCAGTATTTT. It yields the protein CASSLETSGGADTQYF.

The CDR3 nucleotides read TGTGCCAGCAGCCCCAGGACTAGCGGGCCCCAAGAGACCCAGTACTTC. This encodes CASSPRTSGPQETQYF. V is TRBV4-2 and J is TRBJ2-5; 11 bases map to TRBD2. J gave up 1 base and V 4 bases, and 5 bases lay outside the gene matches. The CDR3 is 16 amino acids. Per the germline V gene, CDR1 is LGHNA and CDR2 is YNFKEQ.

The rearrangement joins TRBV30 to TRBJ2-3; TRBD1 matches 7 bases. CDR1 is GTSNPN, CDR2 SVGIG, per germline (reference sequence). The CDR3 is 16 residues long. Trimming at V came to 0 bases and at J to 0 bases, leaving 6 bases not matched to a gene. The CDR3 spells CAWSVRRGQSTDTQYF. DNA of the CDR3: TGTGCCTGGAGTGTACGCAGGGGACAGAGCACAGATACGCAGTATTTT.

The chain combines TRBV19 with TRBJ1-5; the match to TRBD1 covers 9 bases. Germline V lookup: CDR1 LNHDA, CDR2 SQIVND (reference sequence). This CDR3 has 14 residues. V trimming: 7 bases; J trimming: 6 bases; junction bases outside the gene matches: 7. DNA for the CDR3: TGTGCCAGTACCGGGACAGGGTTAAGTCAGCCCCAGCATTTT. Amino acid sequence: CASTGTGLSQPQHF.